The clone carrying this TCR beta chain has a single count. Some clones are missing from TCRdb's copy, which holds only in-frame ones; the method was immunoSEQ multiplex PCR. The table records 80,000 or so clones, roughly 81% of them present only once. During the collection period, no donor immune events like infections were recorded. The sample comes from a study of identifying expanded T cells in peripheral blood. CDR1 and CDR2 from the germline V gene are MNHNS and SASEGT. The CDR3 loop spans 13 amino acids. The ends were cut back, 4 bases at V and 3 bases at J, with 7 bases in the middle. This chain links TRBV6-1 with TRBJ2-1; D ambiguous. The TCR sequence derives from a person aged 18 to 75 in good health. What was sequenced was blood. CDR3: CASSVSYYNEQFF. The CDR3 nucleotides are TGTGCCAGCAGTGTGAGCTACTACAATGAGCAGTTCTTC.